The source of this T cell receptor beta chain is a study of blood T cell repertoires in COVID-19. Study-level background: There were acute and convalescent COVID-19 samples, and they came from the United States, Italy and Spain. Sources were T cells, B-cell-depleted T cells, or PBMCs; the material itself was cDNA or gDNA.

V shed 0 bases, J shed 13 bases, and the junction held 12 bases outside the gene matches. The CDR3 is 15 residues long. Per the germline V gene, CDR1 is MNHNY and CDR2 is SVGAGI (reference sequence). Original handling: Amplification from reference gene primers served as the basis for estimated nucleated cell counts. The protocol was immunoSEQ multiplex PCR, while the TCRdb copy is restricted to in-frame clones and leaves out a portion. The DNA was the basis for D and trimming; V, J and clone size are from that table. Of tens of thousands of clones listed, approximately 89% are singletons. Sequencing was performed on peripheral blood. This chain uses TRBV6-6 with TRBJ2-5; 9 bases agree with TRBD2. This receptor was identified in a woman at least 80 years old with acute or convalescent COVID-19. The CDR3 nucleotides are TGTGCCAGCAGTTACTCGAAGGAAAGCGGGGGGCCCCCGTACTTC. As protein: CASSYSKESGGPPYF.